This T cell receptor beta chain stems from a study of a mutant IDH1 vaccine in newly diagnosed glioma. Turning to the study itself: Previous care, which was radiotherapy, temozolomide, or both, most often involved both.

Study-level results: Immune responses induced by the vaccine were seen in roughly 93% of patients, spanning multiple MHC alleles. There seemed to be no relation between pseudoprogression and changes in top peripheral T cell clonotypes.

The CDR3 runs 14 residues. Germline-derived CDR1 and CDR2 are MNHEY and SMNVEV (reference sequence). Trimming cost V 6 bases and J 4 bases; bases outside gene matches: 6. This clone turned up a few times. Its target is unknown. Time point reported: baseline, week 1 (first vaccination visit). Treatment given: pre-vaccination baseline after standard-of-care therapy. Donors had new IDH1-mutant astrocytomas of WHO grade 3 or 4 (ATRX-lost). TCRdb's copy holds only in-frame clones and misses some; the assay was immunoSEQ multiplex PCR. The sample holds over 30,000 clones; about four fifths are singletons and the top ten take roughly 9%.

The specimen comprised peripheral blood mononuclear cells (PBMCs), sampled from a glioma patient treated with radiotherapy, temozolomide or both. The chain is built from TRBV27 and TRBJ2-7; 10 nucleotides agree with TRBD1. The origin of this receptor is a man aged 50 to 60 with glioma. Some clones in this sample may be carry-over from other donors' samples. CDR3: CASRTGGASYEQYF. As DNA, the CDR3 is TGTGCCAGCAGGACAGGGGGCGCCTCATACGAGCAGTACTTC.